One T cell receptor (beta chain) is described in this entry. Its antigen is not identified. The data stem from a study of T cell responses to AZD1222 COVID-19 vaccine. The CDR3 is 13 residues long. The V gene's germline CDR1 is SGHDT and CDR2 YYEEEE. The V gene lost 0 bases and the J gene lost 11 bases, with 14 bases spanning the gap. Clones were sequenced by immunoSEQ multiplex PCR, and TCRdb holds only the in-frame ones, with some missing. The sample yields just under 80,000 clones, roughly 90% seen once. Study-level results: Baseline seropositives among AZD1222 recipients totaled only five to seven. A mostly white British donor set with more females was recruited, and clonal diversity was possibly underestimated.

The clonotype originates from an adult who received the AZD1222 COVID-19 vaccine. The genes are TRBV5-6 and TRBJ1-1; D not certain. The starting material was peripheral blood, obtained 28 days after the second AZD1222 dose. CDR3 nucleotide sequence: TGTGCCAGCAGCTTGGAGGCATCCGAACGGGCTTTCTTT. This sequence encodes CASSLEASERAFF.